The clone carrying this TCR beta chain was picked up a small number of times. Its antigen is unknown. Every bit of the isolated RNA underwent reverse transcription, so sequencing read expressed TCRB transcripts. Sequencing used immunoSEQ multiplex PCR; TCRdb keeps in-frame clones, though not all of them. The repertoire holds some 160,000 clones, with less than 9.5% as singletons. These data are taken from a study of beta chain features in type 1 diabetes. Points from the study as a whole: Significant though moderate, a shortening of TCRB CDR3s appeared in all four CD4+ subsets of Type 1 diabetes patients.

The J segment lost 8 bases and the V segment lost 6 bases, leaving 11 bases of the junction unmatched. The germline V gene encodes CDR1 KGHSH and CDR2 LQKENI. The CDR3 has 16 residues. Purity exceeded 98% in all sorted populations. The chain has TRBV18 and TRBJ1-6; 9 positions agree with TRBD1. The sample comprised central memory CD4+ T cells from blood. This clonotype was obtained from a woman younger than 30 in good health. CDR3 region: CASSQKTGTGYSPLHF. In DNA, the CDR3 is TGTGCCAGCTCGCAAAAAACCGGGACAGGGTATTCACCCCTCCACTTT.